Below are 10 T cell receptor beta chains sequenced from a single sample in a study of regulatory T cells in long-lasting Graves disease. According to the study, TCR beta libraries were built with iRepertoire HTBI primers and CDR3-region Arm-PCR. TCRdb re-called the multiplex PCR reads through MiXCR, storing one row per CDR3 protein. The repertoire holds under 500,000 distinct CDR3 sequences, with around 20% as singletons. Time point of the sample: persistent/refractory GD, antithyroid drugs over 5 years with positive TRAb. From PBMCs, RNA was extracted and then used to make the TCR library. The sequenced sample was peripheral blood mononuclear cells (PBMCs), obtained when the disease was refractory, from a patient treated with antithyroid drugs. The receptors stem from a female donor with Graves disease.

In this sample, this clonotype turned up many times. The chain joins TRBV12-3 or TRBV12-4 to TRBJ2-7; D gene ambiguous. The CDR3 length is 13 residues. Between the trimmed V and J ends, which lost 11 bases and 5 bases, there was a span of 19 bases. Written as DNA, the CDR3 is TGTGCCGGTGCCAGCAGCCTAGGCAACGAGCAGTACTTC. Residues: CAGASSLGNEQYF.

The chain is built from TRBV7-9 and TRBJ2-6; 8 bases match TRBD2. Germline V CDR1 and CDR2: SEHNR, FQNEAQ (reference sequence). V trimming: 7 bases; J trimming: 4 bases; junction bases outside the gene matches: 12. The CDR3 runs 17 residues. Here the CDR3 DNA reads TGTGCCAGCATCCTAGGGGTAGCGGGACCCGGGGCCAACGTCCTGACTTTC. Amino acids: CASILGVAGPGANVLTF.

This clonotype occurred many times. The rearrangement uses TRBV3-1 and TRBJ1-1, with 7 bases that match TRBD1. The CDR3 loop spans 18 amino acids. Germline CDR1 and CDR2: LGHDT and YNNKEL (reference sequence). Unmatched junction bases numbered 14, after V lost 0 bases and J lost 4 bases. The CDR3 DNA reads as TGTGCCAGCAGCCAAGAATCCCTGGAGGGGGCGGGAAGCACTGAAGCTTTCTTT. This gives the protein CASSQESLEGAGSTEAFF. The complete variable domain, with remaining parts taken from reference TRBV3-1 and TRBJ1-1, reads DTAVSQTPKYLVTQMGNDKSIKCEQNLGHDTMYWYKQDSKKFLKIMFSYNNKELIINETVPNRFSPKSPDKAHLNLHINSLELGDSAVYFCASSQESLEGAGSTEAFFGQGTRLTVV.

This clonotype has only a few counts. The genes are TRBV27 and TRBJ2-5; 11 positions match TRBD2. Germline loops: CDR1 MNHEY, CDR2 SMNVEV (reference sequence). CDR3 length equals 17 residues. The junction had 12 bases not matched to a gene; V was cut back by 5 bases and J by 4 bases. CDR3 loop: CASSTYTLAGGRETQYF. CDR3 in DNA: TGTGCCAGCAGTACCTATACCTTAGCGGGAGGGAGAGAGACCCAGTACTTC.

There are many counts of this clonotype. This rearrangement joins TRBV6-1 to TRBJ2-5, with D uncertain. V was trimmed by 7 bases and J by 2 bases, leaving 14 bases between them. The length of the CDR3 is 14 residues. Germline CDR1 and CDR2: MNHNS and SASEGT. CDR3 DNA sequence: TGTGCCAGCACGGGCCGGCTGGTTCAAGAGACCCAGTACTTC. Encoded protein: CASTGRLVQETQYF.

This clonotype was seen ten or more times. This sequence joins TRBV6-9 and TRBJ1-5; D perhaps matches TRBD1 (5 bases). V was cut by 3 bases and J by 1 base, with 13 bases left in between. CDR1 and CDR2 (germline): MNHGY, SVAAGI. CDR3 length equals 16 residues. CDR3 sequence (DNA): TGTGCCAGCAGTTACGTTGACAGAACAAGCAATCAGCCCCAGCATTTT. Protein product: CASSYVDRTSNQPQHF.

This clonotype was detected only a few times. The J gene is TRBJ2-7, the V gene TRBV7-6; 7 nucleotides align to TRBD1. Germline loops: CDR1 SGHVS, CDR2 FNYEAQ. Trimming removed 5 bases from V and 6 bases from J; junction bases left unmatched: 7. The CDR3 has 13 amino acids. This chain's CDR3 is CASSRATGLEQYF. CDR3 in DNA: TGTGCCAGCAGCAGAGCGACAGGGCTCGAGCAGTACTTC.

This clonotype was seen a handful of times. The chain's CDR3 is CASSLTTGNNSPLHF. The CDR3 nucleotides are TGCGCCAGCAGCCTGACGACAGGGAATAATTCACCCCTCCACTTT. The chain combines TRBV5-1 with TRBJ1-6; 7 nucleotides align to TRBD1. This CDR3 is 15 amino acids long. The ends lost 4 bases at V and 5 bases at J; junction bases unmatched: 6. Germline-derived CDR1 and CDR2 are SGHRS and YFSETQ.

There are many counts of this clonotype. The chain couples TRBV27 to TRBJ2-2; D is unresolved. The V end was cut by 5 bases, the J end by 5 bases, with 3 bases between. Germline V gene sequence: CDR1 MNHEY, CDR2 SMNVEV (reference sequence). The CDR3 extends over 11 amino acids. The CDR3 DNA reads TGTGCCAGCAGTAAGACCGGGGAGCTGTTTTTT. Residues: CASSKTGELFF.

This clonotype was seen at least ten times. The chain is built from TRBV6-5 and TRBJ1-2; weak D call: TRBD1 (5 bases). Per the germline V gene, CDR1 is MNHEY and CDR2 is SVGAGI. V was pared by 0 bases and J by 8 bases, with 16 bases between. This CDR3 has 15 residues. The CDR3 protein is CASSYSIPDSYGYTF. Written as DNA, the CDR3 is TGTGCCAGCAGTTACTCGATACCCGACAGTTACGGCTACACCTTC.